One and the same sample provided the 21 T cell receptor beta chains below, sequenced in a study of human T cells and chemical hapten exposure. MiXCR, run by TCRdb on the RACE reads, gives a single entry per CDR3 protein. In the table there are 300,000 to 400,000 distinct CDR3 sequences, around 7% of which are singletons. Time point here: patch test 1, 2 weeks after DPC sensitization. Regarding treatment: therapeutic diphenylcyclopropenone sensitization with weekly scalp DPC. The sequences come from whole blood, collected in connection with sensitization to the hapten diphenylcyclopropenone (DPC). The receptor set was obtained from a young woman with alopecia areata. Some clones in this sample may be carry-over from other donors' samples.

The V gene is TRBV12-3 or TRBV12-4, the J gene TRBJ1-5; D is undetermined. Between the trimmed V and J ends, which lost 4 bases and 7 bases, there was a span of 11 bases. The CDR3 contains 13 residues. CDR3 nucleotides: TGTGCCAGCAGTTCTGACTTCAGACAGCCCCAGCATTTT. It specifies CASSSDFRQPQHF.

This chain uses TRBV7-2 with TRBJ2-1, with TRBD1 matching over 9 bases. V lost 6 bases, J lost 12 bases, and 15 bases stayed unmatched. CDR1 and CDR2 (germline): SGHTA, FQGNSA. The CDR3 sequence is 15 residues long. The CDR3 DNA reads as TGTGCCAGCAGACCTACAGGGGGCGTTCTTCCCCGGCAGTTCTTC. It codes for CASRPTGGVLPRQFF.

This clonotype was seen a handful of times. This chain joins TRBV5-8 and TRBJ1-2, with 7 bases lining up with TRBD1. The CDR3 is made up of 13 amino acids. The ends lost 4 bases at V and 2 bases at J; junction bases unmatched: 2. Per germline, CDR1 SGHTS and CDR2 YDEGEE. This CDR3 is CASSKTGNYGYTF. As DNA, the CDR3 is TGTGCCAGCAGCAAGACAGGGAACTATGGCTACACCTTC. The variable domain in full, completed from reference TRBV5-8 and TRBJ1-2, reads EAGVTQSPTHLIKTRGQQATLRCSPISGHTSVYWYQQALGLGLQFLLWYDEGEERNRGNFPPRFSGRQFPNYSSELNVNALELEDSALYLCASSKTGNYGYTFGSGTRLTVV.

The chain couples TRBV7-2 to TRBJ2-1; 9 nucleotides line up with TRBD2. J gave up 9 bases and V 6 bases, and 9 bases lay outside the gene matches. The CDR3 length is 14 residues. In germline, CDR1 is SGHTA, CDR2 FQGNSA. The chain's CDR3 is CASRPPGLASEQFF. CDR3 nucleotide sequence: TGTGCCAGCAGACCCCCGGGACTAGCATCTGAGCAGTTCTTC.

This clonotype was detected a few times. V is TRBV19 and J is TRBJ2-1, with a tentative D call TRBD2 (5 bases). The CDR3 length is 15 residues. Deletions cut 10 bases from V and 2 bases from J, with 18 bases between. Per the germline V gene, CDR1 is LNHDA and CDR2 is SQIVND (reference sequence). The CDR3 bases are TGTGCCACCGAGGGAAAATCGAGCCCCTACAATGAGCAGTTCTTC. Residues: CATEGKSSPYNEQFF. The full variable domain, its missing parts supplied by reference TRBV19 and TRBJ2-1, is DGGITQSPKYLFRKEGQNVTLSCEQNLNHDAMYWYRQDPGQGLRLIYYSQIVNDFQKGDIAEGYSVSREKKESFPLTVTSAQKNPTAFYLCATEGKSSPYNEQFFGPGTRLTVL.

The chain has TRBV20-1 and TRBJ1-1, with D unclear. The CDR3 sequence is 11 residues long. The V end lost 6 bases, the J end lost 11 bases, and 16 bases lay between the germline ends. CDR1 and CDR2 (germline): DFQATT, SNEGSKA (reference sequence). The CDR3 DNA reads as TGCAGTGCCTGGCACCCAGCGGGGGCTTTCTTT. It encodes CSAWHPAGAFF.

This clonotype occurred a few times. The chain combines TRBV20-1 with TRBJ1-1, with D possibly matching TRBD1 (5 bases). The CDR3 totals 13 residues. Germline loops: CDR1 DFQATT, CDR2 SNEGSKA (reference sequence). The ends were cut back, 1 base at V and 5 bases at J, with 11 bases in the middle. For the CDR3, the DNA is TGCAGTGCTAGAGTTTCCAGGGAGACTGAAGCTTTCTTT. Translating it yields CSARVSRETEAFF.

The chain carries TRBV29-1 and TRBJ2-5; TRBD1 matches at 7 bases. This CDR3 is 16 amino acids long. Germline V gene lookup returns CDR1 SQVTM and CDR2 ANQGSEA. The ends lost 6 bases at V and 1 base at J; junction bases unmatched: 14. The DNA of the CDR3 is TGCAGCGTCCTCGGCTTAAGGGACAGAATCCAAGAGACCCAGTACTTC. Translation gives CSVLGLRDRIQETQYF.

This clonotype occurred many times. The DNA of the CDR3 is TGCGCCAGCAGTGGTCTACCTTCAGTACAAGAGACCCAGTACTTC. Translation: CASSGLPSVQETQYF. The V call is TRBV10-2, the J call TRBJ2-5; D remains ambiguous. The V end was cut by 4 bases, the J end by 2 bases, with 14 bases between. This CDR3 is 15 amino acids long. Germline V gives CDR1 WSHSY, CDR2 SAAADI.

This clonotype was picked up many times. The J gene is TRBJ2-3, the V gene TRBV10-3; a possible D gene is TRBD1 (5 bases). The CDR3 is 15 amino acids. V gave up 5 bases and J gave up 1 base, with 13 bases separating them. Germline CDR1 and CDR2: ENHRY and SYGVKD. CDR3 sequence: CAISPSTGGTDTQYF. DNA for the CDR3: TGTGCCATCAGTCCGAGCACAGGTGGCACAGATACGCAGTATTTT.

A few counts support this clonotype. The genes are TRBV7-3 and TRBJ1-3; D is perhaps TRBD1 (6 bases). This CDR3 is built from 14 residues. The V end was cut by 4 bases, the J end by 8 bases, with 15 bases between. Per germline, CDR1 SGHTA and CDR2 FQGTGA. The CDR3 DNA sequence: TGTGCCAGCAGCTCTACTCTAGGGGGGGACACCATATATTTT. Amino acid sequence: CASSSTLGGDTIYF.

The V call is TRBV18, the J call TRBJ1-2, with a possible D match to TRBD1 (5 bases). V was clipped by 1 base and J by 2 bases, with 11 bases between them. From germline, CDR1 is KGHSH and CDR2 LQKENI. This CDR3 comprises 15 residues. The CDR3 loop reads CASSPQVRENYGYTF. The CDR3 region has the DNA TGTGCCAGCTCACCACAGGTCAGGGAAAACTATGGCTACACCTTC.

V gene TRBV4-3 combines with J gene TRBJ1-1; D unclear. With 6 bases removed from V and 1 base from J, the gap between germline ends came to 15 bases. This CDR3 region has 15 residues. Germline V gene data show CDR1 as LGHNA and CDR2 as YSLEER. The CDR3 DNA is TGCGCCAGCAGTCTCGTTTCAGAGCCGAACACTGAAGCTTTCTTT. Translated: CASSLVSEPNTEAFF.

The chain couples TRBV7-8 to TRBJ1-5, with unresolved D. V was pared by 1 base and J by 0 bases, with 10 bases between. CDR3 length: 16 residues. Germline V lookup: CDR1 SGHVS, CDR2 FQNEAQ. CDR3 DNA: TGTGCCAGCAGCTTAGGATCCAGATATAGCAATCAGCCCCAGCATTTT. Its protein product is CASSLGSRYSNQPQHF.

The chain employs TRBV10-3 and TRBJ2-3; TRBD2 agrees at 8 bases. The CDR3 runs 13 residues. Germline-derived CDR1 and CDR2 are ENHRY and SYGVKD. V dropped 9 bases and J dropped 4; count of bases not matched to a gene: 6. The CDR3 sequence is CAIGTGGPDTQYF. CDR3 nucleotide sequence: TGTGCCATTGGGACGGGGGGGCCAGATACGCAGTATTTT.

This clonotype was seen many times. The chain has TRBV9 and TRBJ1-6, with D possibly being TRBD1 (5 bases). Germline V lookup: CDR1 SGDLS, CDR2 YYNGEE. Trimming shortened V by 0 bases and J by 4 bases, and 8 bases separated the two germline ends. CDR3 length equals 15 residues. This CDR3 is CASSVADTYNSPLHF. The CDR3 DNA is TGTGCCAGCAGCGTAGCGGACACATATAATTCACCCCTCCACTTT.

The J gene is TRBJ1-1, the V gene TRBV12-3 or TRBV12-4; a possible D gene is TRBD1 (5 bases). Trimming cost V 6 bases and J 2 bases, with 16 bases left between them. CDR3 size: 15 residues. CDR3 amino acids: CASSLDSITNTEAFF. The CDR3 DNA reads as TGTGCCAGCAGCCTTGACAGCATAACTAACACTGAAGCTTTCTTT.

In this sample, this clonotype turned up a few times. The chain recombines TRBV3-1 with TRBJ1-2; the D is unclear. CDR3 size: 13 residues. V was trimmed by 0 bases and J by 5 bases, leaving 7 bases between them. From germline, CDR1 is LGHDT and CDR2 YNNKEL (reference sequence). DNA for the CDR3: TGTGCCAGCAGCCAAGATTTCCAATATGGCTACACCTTC. This sequence encodes CASSQDFQYGYTF. Based on the CDR3 plus reference TRBV3-1 and TRBJ1-2, the full variable domain is DTAVSQTPKYLVTQMGNDKSIKCEQNLGHDTMYWYKQDSKKFLKIMFSYNNKELIINETVPNRFSPKSPDKAHLNLHINSLELGDSAVYFCASSQDFQYGYTFGSGTRLTVV.

The chain joins TRBV20-1 to TRBJ2-2, with 9 bases matching TRBD2. The CDR3 has 14 residues. The V segment lost 4 bases and the J segment 1 base; nucleotides outside the gene matches: 1. Germline-derived CDR1 and CDR2 are DFQATT and SNEGSKA (reference sequence). The CDR3 loop reads CSAKTSGNTGELFF. The CDR3, as DNA: TGCAGTGCTAAGACTAGCGGGAACACCGGGGAGCTGTTTTTT.

The chain joins TRBV9 to TRBJ1-3, with a tentative D call TRBD1 (5 bases). CDR1 is SGDLS, CDR2 YYNGEE, per germline. Trimming took 0 bases from V and 2 from J, leaving 9 bases between them. The CDR3 runs to 15 residues. The CDR3 sequence: CASSVAWGPGNTIYF. In DNA form, the CDR3 reads TGTGCCAGCAGCGTAGCTTGGGGACCTGGAAACACCATATATTTT.

The chain couples TRBV10-3 to TRBJ2-2, with a tentative D call TRBD2 (6 bases). This CDR3 contains 14 residues. Trimming pared 6 bases from V and 7 bases from J, leaving 15 bases between. Germline assignment: CDR1 ENHRY and CDR2 SYGVKD. The CDR3: CAIRPGLGDGELFF. In DNA form, the CDR3 reads TGTGCCATCAGGCCGGGACTCGGAGACGGGGAGCTGTTTTTT.